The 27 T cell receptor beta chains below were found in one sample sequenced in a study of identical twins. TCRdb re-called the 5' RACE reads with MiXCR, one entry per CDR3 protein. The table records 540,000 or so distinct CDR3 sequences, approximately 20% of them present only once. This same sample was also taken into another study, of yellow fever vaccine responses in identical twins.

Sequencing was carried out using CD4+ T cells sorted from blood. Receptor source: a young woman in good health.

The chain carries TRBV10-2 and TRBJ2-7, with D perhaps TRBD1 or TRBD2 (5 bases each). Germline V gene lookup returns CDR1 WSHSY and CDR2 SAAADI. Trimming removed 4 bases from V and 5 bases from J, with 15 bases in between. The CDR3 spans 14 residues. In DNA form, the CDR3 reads TGCGCCAGCAGTGGAGGGGCTGTGCCCGACGAGCAGTACGTC. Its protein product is CASSGGAVPDEQYV.

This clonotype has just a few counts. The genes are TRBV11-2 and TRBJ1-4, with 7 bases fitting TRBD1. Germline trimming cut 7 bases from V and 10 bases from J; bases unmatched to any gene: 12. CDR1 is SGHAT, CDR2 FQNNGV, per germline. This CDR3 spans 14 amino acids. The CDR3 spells CASNSPGQTGKLFF. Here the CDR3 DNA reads TGTGCCAGCAATAGTCCGGGACAGACTGGAAAACTGTTTTTT.

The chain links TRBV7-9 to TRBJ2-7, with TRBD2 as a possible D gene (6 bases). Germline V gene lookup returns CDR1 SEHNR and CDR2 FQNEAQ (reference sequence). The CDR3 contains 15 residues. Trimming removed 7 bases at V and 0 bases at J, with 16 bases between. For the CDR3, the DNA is TGTGCCAGCACCCCGGGGGTGACGGTCTCCTACGAGCAGTACTTC. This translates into CASTPGVTVSYEQYF. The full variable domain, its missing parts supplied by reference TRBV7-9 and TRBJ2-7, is DTGVSQNPRHKITKRGQNVTFRCDPISEHNRLYWYRQTLGQGPEFLTYFQNEAQLEKSRLLSDRFSAERPKGSFSTLEIQRTEQGDSAMYLCASTPGVTVSYEQYFGPGTRLTVT.

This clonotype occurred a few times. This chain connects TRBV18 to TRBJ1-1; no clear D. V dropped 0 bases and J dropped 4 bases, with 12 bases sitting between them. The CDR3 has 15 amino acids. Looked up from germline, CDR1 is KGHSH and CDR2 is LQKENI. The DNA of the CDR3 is TGTGCCAGCTCACCACCGGGCCCCTTACCCACTGAAGCTTTCTTT. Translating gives CASSPPGPLPTEAFF.

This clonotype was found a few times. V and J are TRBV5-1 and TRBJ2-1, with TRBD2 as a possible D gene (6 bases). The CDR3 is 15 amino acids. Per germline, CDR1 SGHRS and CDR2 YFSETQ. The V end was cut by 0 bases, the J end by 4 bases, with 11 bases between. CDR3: CASSLGVAEYNEQFF. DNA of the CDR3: TGCGCCAGCAGCTTGGGGGTAGCGGAGTACAATGAGCAGTTCTTC.

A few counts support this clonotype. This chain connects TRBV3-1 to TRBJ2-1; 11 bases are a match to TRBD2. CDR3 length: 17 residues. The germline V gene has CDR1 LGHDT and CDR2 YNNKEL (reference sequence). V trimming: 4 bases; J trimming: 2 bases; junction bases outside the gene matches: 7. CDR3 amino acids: CASSRYGLAGPYNEQFF. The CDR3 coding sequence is TGTGCCAGCAGCCGGTATGGACTAGCGGGCCCCTACAATGAGCAGTTCTTC.

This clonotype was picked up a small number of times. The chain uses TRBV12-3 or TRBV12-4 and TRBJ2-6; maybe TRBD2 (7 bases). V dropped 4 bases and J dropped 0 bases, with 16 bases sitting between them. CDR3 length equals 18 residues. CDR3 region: CASSWRGTTSSGANVLTF. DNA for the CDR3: TGTGCCAGCAGTTGGCGGGGGACAACCTCCTCTGGGGCCAACGTCCTGACTTTC.

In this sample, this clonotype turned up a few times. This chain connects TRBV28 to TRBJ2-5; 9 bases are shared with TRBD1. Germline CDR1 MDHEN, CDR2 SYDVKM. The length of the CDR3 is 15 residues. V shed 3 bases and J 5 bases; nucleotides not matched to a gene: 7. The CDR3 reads CASSFQLGQGETQYF. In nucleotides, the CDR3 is TGTGCCAGCAGTTTCCAACTCGGACAGGGGGAGACCCAGTACTTC.

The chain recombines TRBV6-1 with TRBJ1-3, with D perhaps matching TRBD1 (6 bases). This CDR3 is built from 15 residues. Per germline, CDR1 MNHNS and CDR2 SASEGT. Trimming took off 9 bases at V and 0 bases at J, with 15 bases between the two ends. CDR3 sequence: CASLAGESSGNTIYF. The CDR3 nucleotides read TGTGCCAGTTTGGCAGGGGAAAGCTCTGGAAACACCATATATTTT.

The CDR3 sequence: CASSPLSALGSQPQHF. CDR3 in DNA: TGTGCCAGCAGCCCCCTGTCAGCTCTGGGTAGTCAGCCCCAGCATTTT. This chain uses TRBV7-2 with TRBJ1-5; D remains ambiguous. CDR3 length: 16 amino acids. Trimming took off 5 bases at V and 6 bases at J, with 20 bases between the two ends. CDR1 and CDR2 from the germline V gene are SGHTA and FQGNSA. Full variable domain (missing parts from reference TRBV7-2 and TRBJ1-5): GAGVSQSPSNKVTEKGKDVELRCDPISGHTALYWYRQSLGQGLEFLIYFQGNSAPDKSGLPSDRFSAERTGGSVSTLTIQRTQQEDSAVYLCASSPLSALGSQPQHFGDGTRLSIL.

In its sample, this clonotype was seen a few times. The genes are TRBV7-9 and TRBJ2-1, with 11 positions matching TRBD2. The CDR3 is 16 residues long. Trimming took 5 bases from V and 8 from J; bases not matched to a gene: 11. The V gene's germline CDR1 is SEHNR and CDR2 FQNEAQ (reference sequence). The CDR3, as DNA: TGTGCCAGCAGCAGCTTTAGCGGGGGGGCCGGTCATGAGCAGTTCTTC. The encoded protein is CASSSFSGGAGHEQFF.

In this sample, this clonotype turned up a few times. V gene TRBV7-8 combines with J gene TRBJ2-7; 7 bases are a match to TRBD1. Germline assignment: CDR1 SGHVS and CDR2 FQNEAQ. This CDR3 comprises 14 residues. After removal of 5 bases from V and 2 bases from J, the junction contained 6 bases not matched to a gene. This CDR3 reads CASSPRQGPYEQYV. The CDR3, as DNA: TGTGCCAGCAGCCCAAGACAGGGACCCTACGAGCAGTACGTC.

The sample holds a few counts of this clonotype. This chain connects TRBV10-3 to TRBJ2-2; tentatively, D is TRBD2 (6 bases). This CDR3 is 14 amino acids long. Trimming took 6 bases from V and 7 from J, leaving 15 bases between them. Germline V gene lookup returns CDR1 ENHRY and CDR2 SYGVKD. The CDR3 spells CAISPRELNGELFF. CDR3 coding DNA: TGTGCCATCAGCCCTCGGGAGTTGAACGGGGAGCTGTTTTTT.

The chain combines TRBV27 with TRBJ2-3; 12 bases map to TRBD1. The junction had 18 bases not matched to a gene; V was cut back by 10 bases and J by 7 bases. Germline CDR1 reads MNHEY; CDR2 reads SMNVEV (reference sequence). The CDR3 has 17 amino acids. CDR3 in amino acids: CANNPRKRDRGLYTQYF. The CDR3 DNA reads TGTGCCAACAACCCGAGAAAACGGGACAGGGGGCTTTATACGCAGTATTTT.

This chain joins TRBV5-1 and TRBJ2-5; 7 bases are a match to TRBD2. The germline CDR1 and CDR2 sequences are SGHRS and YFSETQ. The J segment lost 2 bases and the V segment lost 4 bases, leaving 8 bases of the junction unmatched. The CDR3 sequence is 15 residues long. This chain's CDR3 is CASSNLLAKQETQYF. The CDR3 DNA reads TGCGCCAGCAGCAACCTACTAGCGAAGCAAGAGACCCAGTACTTC. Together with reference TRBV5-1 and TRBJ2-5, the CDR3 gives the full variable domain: KAGVTQTPRYLIKTRGQQVTLSCSPISGHRSVSWYQQTPGQGLQFLFEYFSETQRNKGNFPGRFSGRQFSNSRSEMNVSTLELGDSALYLCASSNLLAKQETQYFGPGTRLLVL.

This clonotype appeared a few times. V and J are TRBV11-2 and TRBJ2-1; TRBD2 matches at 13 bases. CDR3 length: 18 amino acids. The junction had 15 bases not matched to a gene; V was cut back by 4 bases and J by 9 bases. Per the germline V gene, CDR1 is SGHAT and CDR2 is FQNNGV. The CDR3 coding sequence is TGTGCCAGCAGCTCACTAGCGGGGGGGCTAACAGATAGGTCTGAGCAGTTCTTC. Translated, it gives CASSSLAGGLTDRSEQFF. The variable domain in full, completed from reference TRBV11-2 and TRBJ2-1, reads EAGVAQSPRYKIIEKRQSVAFWCNPISGHATLYWYQQILGQGPKLLIQFQNNGVVDDSQLPKDRFSAERLKGVDSTLKIQPAKLEDSAVYLCASSSLAGGLTDRSEQFFGPGTRLTVL.

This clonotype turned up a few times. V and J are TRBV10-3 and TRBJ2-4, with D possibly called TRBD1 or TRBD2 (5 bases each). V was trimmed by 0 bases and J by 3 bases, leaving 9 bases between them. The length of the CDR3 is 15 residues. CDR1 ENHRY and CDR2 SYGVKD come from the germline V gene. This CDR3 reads CAISESRGDKNIQYF. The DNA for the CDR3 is TGTGCCATCAGTGAGTCGAGGGGAGACAAAAACATTCAGTACTTC.

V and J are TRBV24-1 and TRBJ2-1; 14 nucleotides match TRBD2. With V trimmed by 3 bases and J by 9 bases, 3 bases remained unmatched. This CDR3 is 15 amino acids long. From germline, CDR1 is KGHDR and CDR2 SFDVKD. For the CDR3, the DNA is TGTGCCACCAGTGATAGGACTAGCGGGGGGATTGAGCAGTTCTTC. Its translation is CATSDRTSGGIEQFF.

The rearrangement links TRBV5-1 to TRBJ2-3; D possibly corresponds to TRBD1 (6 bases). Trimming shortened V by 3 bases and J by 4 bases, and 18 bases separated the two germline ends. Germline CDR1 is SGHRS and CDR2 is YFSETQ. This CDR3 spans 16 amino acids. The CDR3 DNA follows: TGCGCCAGCAGCTGGGGGCGTCAGGGCCTGGCAGATACGCAGTATTTT. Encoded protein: CASSWGRQGLADTQYF. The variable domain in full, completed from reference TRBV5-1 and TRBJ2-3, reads KAGVTQTPRYLIKTRGQQVTLSCSPISGHRSVSWYQQTPGQGLQFLFEYFSETQRNKGNFPGRFSGRQFSNSRSEMNVSTLELGDSALYLCASSWGRQGLADTQYFGPGTRLTVL.

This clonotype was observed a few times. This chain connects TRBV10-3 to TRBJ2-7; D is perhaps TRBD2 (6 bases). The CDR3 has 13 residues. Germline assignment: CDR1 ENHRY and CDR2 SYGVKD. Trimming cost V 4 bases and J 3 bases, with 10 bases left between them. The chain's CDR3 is CAISASESYEQYF. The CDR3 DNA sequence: TGTGCCATCAGTGCTAGCGAGAGCTACGAGCAGTACTTC.

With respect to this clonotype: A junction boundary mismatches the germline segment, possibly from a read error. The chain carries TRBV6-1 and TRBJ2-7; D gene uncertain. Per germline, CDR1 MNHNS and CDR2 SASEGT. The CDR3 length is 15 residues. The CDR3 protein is CASGEASWSYYEQYF. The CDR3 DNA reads TGTGCCAGCGGTGAAGCGTCGTGGTCCTACTACGAGCAGTACTTC.

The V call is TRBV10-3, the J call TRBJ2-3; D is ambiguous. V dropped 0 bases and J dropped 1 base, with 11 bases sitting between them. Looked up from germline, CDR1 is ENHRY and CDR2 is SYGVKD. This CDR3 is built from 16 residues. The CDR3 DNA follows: TGTGCCATCAGTGAGTCTTCTAGACCTGGCACAGATACGCAGTATTTT. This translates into CAISESSRPGTDTQYF.

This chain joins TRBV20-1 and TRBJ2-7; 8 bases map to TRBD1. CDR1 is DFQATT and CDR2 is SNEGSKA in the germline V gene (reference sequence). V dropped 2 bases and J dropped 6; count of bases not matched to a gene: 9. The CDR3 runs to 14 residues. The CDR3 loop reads CSARRPQGAGEQYV. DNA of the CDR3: TGCAGTGCTAGACGGCCCCAGGGGGCAGGCGAGCAGTACGTC.

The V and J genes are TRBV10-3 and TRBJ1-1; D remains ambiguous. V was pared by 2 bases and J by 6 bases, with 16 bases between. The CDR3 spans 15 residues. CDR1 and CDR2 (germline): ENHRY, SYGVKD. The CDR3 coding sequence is TGTGCCATCAGTGAGGGCGGGTTAGTTCCCCCTGAAGCTTTCTTT. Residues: CAISEGGLVPPEAFF.

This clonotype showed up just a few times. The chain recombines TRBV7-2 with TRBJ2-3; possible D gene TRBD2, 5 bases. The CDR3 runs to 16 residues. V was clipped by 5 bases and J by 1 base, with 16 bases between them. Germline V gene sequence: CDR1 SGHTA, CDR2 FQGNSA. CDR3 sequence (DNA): TGTGCCAGCAGCGGGTTCTGGGGAGAGGGCACAGATACGCAGTATTTT. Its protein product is CASSGFWGEGTDTQYF.

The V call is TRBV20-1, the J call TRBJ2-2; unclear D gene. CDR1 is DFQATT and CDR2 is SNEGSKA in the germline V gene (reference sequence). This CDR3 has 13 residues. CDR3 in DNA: TGCAGCGGCCGAAGGTCGGACACCGGGGAGCTGTTTTTT. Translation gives CSGRRSDTGELFF.

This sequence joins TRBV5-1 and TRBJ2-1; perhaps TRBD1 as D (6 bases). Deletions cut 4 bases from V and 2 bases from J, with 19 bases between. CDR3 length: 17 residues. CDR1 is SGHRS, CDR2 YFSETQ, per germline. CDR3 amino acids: CASSPIGTLLTYNEQFF. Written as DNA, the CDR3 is TGCGCCAGCAGCCCTATAGGGACACTTCTGACCTACAATGAGCAGTTCTTC.